This TCR beta chain was sequenced for a study of kidney transplant recipient with SARS-CoV-2 infection. V lost 5 bases and J lost 3; bases outside the gene matches: 12. Germline V gene lookup returns CDR1 MDHEN and CDR2 SYDVKM. This CDR3 has 16 amino acids. This clonotype occurred many times. Each CDR3 protein is one row after TCRdb ran MiXCR on the reads. The table includes approximately 240,000 distinct CDR3 sequences, around 30% detected once. This receptor was obtained from a young adult male patient who had COVID-19 and was a kidney transplant recipient. Some of the T cells may derive from the graft donor. This specimen consisted of a blood sample, obtained at baseline and around day 120 from a kidney transplant recipient. The chain is built from TRBV28 and TRBJ2-7; 8 bases are shared with TRBD2. DNA of the CDR3: TGTGCCAGCAGTGCACCCTCCGGGACTAGGGGCTACGAGCAGTACTTC. The encoded protein is CASSAPSGTRGYEQYF.